The 16 T cell receptor beta chains listed next were all sequenced from one sample in a study of blood T cell repertoires in COVID-19 (dated by TCRdb to between 2020 and 2021). Receptor libraries were prepared by the immunoSEQ multiplex PCR assay. Held by TCRdb, this immuneACCESS table contains in-frame sequences only and omits some clones. Under half of the omission traces to an unresolved V gene where checked; the cause of the rest is unknown. This sample gives 320,000 or so clones in total; over 75% of them show up just once. The ten biggest clones cover less than 6.5% of the sample. Sequences were obtained from PBMCs or T cells enriched from blood (not recorded which). Receptors originate from a man aged 30 to 39 who had recovered from COVID-19.

The V call is TRBV6-5, the J call TRBJ1-1; D is ambiguous. Germline V gene data show CDR1 as MNHEY and CDR2 as SVGAGI. Trimming shortened V by 6 bases and J by 2 bases, and 16 bases separated the two germline ends. The CDR3 extends over 15 amino acids. The CDR3 region is CASSPGAGLNTEAFF. The CDR3 DNA reads as TGTGCCAGCAGCCCCGGAGCGGGCTTAAACACTGAAGCTTTCTTT.

The chain combines TRBV3-1 (or the pseudogene TRBV3-2) with TRBJ1-3; the D is unclear. The CDR3 spans 12 residues. The V end lost 6 bases, the J end lost 2 bases, and 5 bases lay between the germline ends. Germline CDR1 LGHDT, CDR2 YNNKEL (reference sequence). The CDR3 nucleotides are TGTGCCAGCAGACGCGCTGGAAACACCATATATTTT. It codes for CASRRAGNTIYF.

This clone is a singleton in its sample. This rearrangement joins TRBV28 to TRBJ2-2; 8 nucleotides match TRBD1. This CDR3 has 15 residues. CDR1 and CDR2 from the germline V gene are MDHEN and SYDVKM. J gave up 2 bases and V 4 bases, and 3 bases lay outside the gene matches. CDR3 loop: CASSSGQGNTGELFF. The CDR3, as DNA: TGTGCCAGCAGTTCCGGACAGGGAAACACCGGGGAGCTGTTTTTT.

This clone was picked up one time. The V gene is TRBV7-8, the J gene TRBJ1-3, with no clear D. Germline CDR1 SGHVS, CDR2 FQNEAQ. V lost 4 bases and J 7 bases, leaving 20 bases between the germline ends. The CDR3 contains 16 residues. For the CDR3, the DNA is TGTGCCAGCAGCTCTCATCTCCGGGATTTGAGGAACACCATATATTTT. The encoded protein is CASSSHLRDLRNTIYF.

This sequence joins TRBV3-1 (or the pseudogene TRBV3-2) and TRBJ2-7; 7 bases fit TRBD1. Germline trimming cut 4 bases from V and 5 bases from J; bases unmatched to any gene: 11. The V gene's germline CDR1 is LGHDT and CDR2 YNNKEL (reference sequence). There are 15 residues in the CDR3. Here the CDR3 reads CASSRPSQGLDEQYF. The DNA of the CDR3 is TGTGCCAGCAGCCGGCCATCACAGGGGCTGGACGAGCAGTACTTC.

The chain joins TRBV19 to TRBJ2-5; TRBD1 matches 8 bases. Germline V CDR1 and CDR2: LNHDA, SQIVND (reference sequence). J gave up 5 bases and V 5 bases, and 7 bases lay outside the gene matches. The CDR3 spans 14 residues. CDR3 coding DNA: TGTGCCAGTAGTTTACAGGGGGTCGGGGAGACCCAGTACTTC. Translating gives CASSLQGVGETQYF. Drawing the rest from reference TRBV19 and TRBJ2-5, the complete variable domain is DGGITQSPKYLFRKEGQNVTLSCEQNLNHDAMYWYRQDPGQGLRLIYYSQIVNDFQKGDIAEGYSVSREKKESFPLTVTSAQKNPTAFYLCASSLQGVGETQYFGPGTRLLVL.

The CDR3 DNA follows: TGTGCCAGCAGCCCGGGGACTAGCGGAACCTACGAGCAGTACTTC. Translated: CASSPGTSGTYEQYF. The chain combines TRBV11-2 with TRBJ2-7; 11 bases are shared with TRBD2. Trimming cost V 5 bases and J 2 bases; bases outside gene matches: 5. There are 15 residues in the CDR3. Germline-derived CDR1 and CDR2 are SGHAT and FQNNGV. The full variable domain, rest sourced from reference TRBV11-2 and TRBJ2-7, is EAGVAQSPRYKIIEKRQSVAFWCNPISGHATLYWYQQILGQGPKLLIQFQNNGVVDDSQLPKDRFSAERLKGVDSTLKIQPAKLEDSAVYLCASSPGTSGTYEQYFGPGTRLTVT.

The chain recombines TRBV5-1 with TRBJ1-6, with a possible D match to TRBD1 (6 bases). The CDR3 is made up of 15 amino acids. V was clipped by 3 bases and J by 5 bases, with 12 bases between them. The V gene's germline CDR1 is SGHRS and CDR2 YFSETQ. For the CDR3, the DNA is TGCGCCAGCAGCTCCGGACAGATAAATAATTCACCCCTCCACTTT. The encoded protein is CASSSGQINNSPLHF.

The gene calls are TRBV9 and TRBJ2-2, with D possibly TRBD2 on 6 matching bases. Germline-derived CDR1 and CDR2 are SGDLS and YYNGEE. The germline V and J ends were trimmed by 0 bases and 1 base, with 19 bases remaining between them. The CDR3 has 19 amino acids. This chain's CDR3 is CASSVDSRRDFENTGELFF. CDR3 in DNA: TGTGCCAGCAGCGTAGATTCGAGAAGGGACTTCGAGAACACCGGGGAGCTGTTTTTT.

This chain joins TRBV7-9 and TRBJ2-1; 7 bases are shared with TRBD1. The CDR3 is 14 amino acids. V was clipped by 4 bases and J by 7 bases; unmatched bases: 7. The germline gives CDR1 SEHNR, CDR2 FQNEAQ (reference sequence). In nucleotides, the CDR3 is TGTGCCAGCAGCTCCGACAGGGTGGGGAATGAGCAGTTCTTC. Protein sequence: CASSSDRVGNEQFF.

This chain connects TRBV11-2 to TRBJ1-6; 9 nucleotides line up with TRBD1. The CDR3 has 16 residues. V was clipped by 5 bases and J by 4 bases; unmatched bases: 6. In germline, CDR1 is SGHAT, CDR2 FQNNGV. The CDR3 loop is CASSAQTGGYNSPLHF. The DNA for the CDR3 is TGTGCCAGCAGCGCTCAGACAGGGGGTTATAATTCACCCCTCCACTTT.

This clone was observed a single time. The chain couples TRBV5-1 to TRBJ2-1; 8 positions match TRBD1. This CDR3 is 15 amino acids long. Germline V gives CDR1 SGHRS, CDR2 YFSETQ. The junction had 11 bases not matched to a gene; V was cut back by 4 bases and J by 8 bases. The CDR3 nucleotides read TGCGCCAGCAGCCCCCAAGGACAGGGTGGGGATGAGCAGTTCTTC. Translated: CASSPQGQGGDEQFF.

Regarding this clone: Other DNA sequences in the sample encode the same CDR3. The chain links TRBV18 to TRBJ2-7; D remains ambiguous. V was trimmed by 3 bases and J by 3 bases, leaving 9 bases between them. The length of the CDR3 is 13 residues. Germline lookup yields CDR1 KGHSH and CDR2 LQKENI. CDR3 coding DNA: TGTGCCAGCTCACCCGACACCAGCTACGAGCAGTACTTC. It translates to CASSPDTSYEQYF.

The chain combines TRBV2 with TRBJ1-3; TRBD1 is a possible D gene (6 bases). Trimming removed 5 bases from V and 4 bases from J, with 18 bases in between. Looked up from germline, CDR1 is SNHLY and CDR2 is FYNNEI. CDR3 length equals 16 residues. In DNA, the CDR3 is TGTGCCAGCAGTTTTGAGAGGCAGGGGCCCGGAAACACCATATATTTT. Translation: CASSFERQGPGNTIYF.

The rearrangement joins TRBV19 to TRBJ1-5, with D tentatively TRBD1 (6 bases). This CDR3 comprises 17 residues. Trimming removed 4 bases at V and 0 bases at J, with 16 bases between. Germline V lookup: CDR1 LNHDA, CDR2 SQIVND (reference sequence). In DNA form, the CDR3 reads TGTGCCAGTAGTAGGACAGCCCGGCCCTATAGCAATCAGCCCCAGCATTTT. Protein sequence: CASSRTARPYSNQPQHF.

The sample holds one count of this clone. The gene calls are TRBV11-2 and TRBJ1-1, with 8 bases identical to TRBD1. The germline CDR1 and CDR2 sequences are SGHAT and FQNNGV. The junction had 4 bases not matched to a gene; V was cut back by 4 bases and J by 0 bases. The CDR3 has 15 amino acids. The CDR3 sequence is CASSWTGTMNTEAFF. CDR3 DNA: TGTGCCAGCAGCTGGACAGGGACCATGAACACTGAAGCTTTCTTT.